This record concerns one TCR beta chain sequence. Its antigen is unknown. This entry comes from a study of shared clonotypes between healthy human individuals. Study observations and caveats: Relative to memory subsets, naive subsets generally showed larger estimated richness.

The repertoire was sequenced with immunoSEQ multiplex PCR; TCRdb's copy has only in-frame clones and lacks some. The table includes about 1 million clones, around 74% detected once. The CDR3 loop spans 15 amino acids. The germline gives CDR1 SGHRS, CDR2 YFSETQ. Trimming took off 4 bases at V and 7 bases at J, with 21 bases between the two ends. This chain links TRBV5-1 with TRBJ2-7; D may be TRBD2 (5 bases). The sample taken for sequencing was memory CD4+ T cells sorted from blood. Subset reported: CD45RA-negative fraction. The sequence was collected from a man aged 18 to 29 in good health. The CDR3 sequence: CASSPGYQRDGEQYF. CDR3 DNA: TGCGCCAGCAGCCCGGGATATCAGAGGGATGGGGAGCAGTACTTC.